The rows below give T cell receptor beta chains drawn from one sample of a study of T-cell memory formation after mild COVID-19. In TCRdb, the 5' RACE reads were re-called with MiXCR into one record per CDR3 protein. This repertoire shows 250,000 to 350,000 distinct CDR3 sequences, just under 20% found once; its top ten account for around 21%. The sequenced material came from PBMCs or a T cell subset sorted from them (not recorded which). Source of these receptors: a man in his late teens or twenties who had mild COVID-19 (a few samples of this study predate the infection). Cell type and time point are not known. CDR3s include the opening cysteine and the closing phenylalanine or tryptophan. D genes are given only for firm matches. Size is stated for part of the rows, as once, few or many counts, or as a class when the clone is expanded.

size	D	J	V	DNA	CDR3
few	TRBD2	TRBJ2-3	TRBV6-5	TGTGCCAGCATCCTTCCTAGCGGCTCTAGCACAGATACGCAGTATTTT	CASILPSGSSTDTQYF
once	.	TRBJ1-4	TRBV5-1	TGCGCCAGCAGCCTGGACGGAGCGAGAGAACTGTTTTTT	CASSLDGARELFF
.	TRBD1	TRBJ2-5	TRBV7-9	TGTGCCAGCAGCTTCGAGGGGGCGGGGACCCAGTACTTC	CASSFEGAGTQYF
few	TRBD2	TRBJ2-3	TRBV9	TGTGCCAGCAGCGTAGGGGGAGGGGCTCGCTCAGATACGCAGTATTTT	CASSVGGGARSDTQYF
.	.	TRBJ1-2	TRBV7-9	TGTGCCAGCAGCCCCAACCCCACCTTC	CASSPNPTF
.	.	TRBJ2-5	TRBV4-1	TGCGCCAGCAGCGAAACGATTTTGCAAGAGACCCAGTACTTC	CASSETILQETQYF
many	TRBD1	TRBJ2-3	TRBV4-2	TGTGCCAGCAGCCAAGACGCCAGGGGGTCTCGGGATACGCAGTATTTT	CASSQDARGSRDTQYF
few	TRBD1	TRBJ2-5	TRBV5-1	TGCGCCAGCAGCTTGGGGGACAGTCGTGAGACCCAGTACTTC	CASSLGDSRETQYF
few	.	TRBJ1-1	TRBV7-9	TGTGCCATCCGGAGGACTGAAGCTTTCTTT	CAIRRTEAFF
.	TRBD2	TRBJ2-3	TRBV6-4	TGTGCCAGCAGTGACCGGGGGGTTAGCACAGATACGCAGTATTTT	CASSDRGVSTDTQYF
.	.	TRBJ2-1	TRBV7-2	TGTGCCAGCAGCTTAGAAGGGTGGGGTAAGCAGTTCTTC	CASSLEGWGKQFF
.	TRBD2	TRBJ2-5	TRBV7-6	TGTGCCAGCAGCTCATTAGCGGGGGCGGGAGAAGAGACCCAGTACTTC	CASSSLAGAGEETQYF
.	.	TRBJ2-3	TRBV5-6	TGTGCCAGCAGCTGGGGGAGTACAGATACGCAGTATTTT	CASSWGSTDTQYF
.	.	TRBJ2-3	TRBV28	TGTGCCAGCAGGGAGATTATAAGCACAGATACGCAGTATTTT	CASREIISTDTQYF
.	.	TRBJ1-4	TRBV11-3	TGTGCCAGCAGCTTATCCGCTAATGAAAAACTGTTTTTT	CASSLSANEKLFF
.	TRBD1	TRBJ2-5	TRBV12-3/TRBV12-4	TGTGCCAGCTCCCTAGGACAGGGGCTAGAGACCCAGTACTTC	CASSLGQGLETQYF
few	.	TRBJ2-3	TRBV5-1	TGCGCCAGCAGCTTGGACAGCTCTAGCACAGATACGCAGTATTTT	CASSLDSSSTDTQYF
few	TRBD1	TRBJ2-4	TRBV10-3	TGTGCCATCAGTACCGGGACAGCCCTGTTAGCCAAAAACATTCAGTACTTC	CAISTGTALLAKNIQYF
many	TRBD2	TRBJ2-2	TRBV5-1	TGCGCCAGCAGCTTTAGACTAGCGGCGAGCACCGGGGAGCTGTTTTTT	CASSFRLAASTGELFF
few	TRBD1	TRBJ1-5	TRBV19	TGTGCCACCCGATTCGGGACAGGGAGCAATCAGCCCCAGCATTTT	CATRFGTGSNQPQHF
.	TRBD2	TRBJ2-3	TRBV4-1	TGCGCCAGCAGCCAAGAACCTAGCGGATACACAGATACGCAGTATTTT	CASSQEPSGYTDTQYF
few	TRBD2	TRBJ2-5	TRBV7-7	TGTGCCAGCAGCTCGGGACTAGCGGGGGGGCGAGAGACCCAGTACTTC	CASSSGLAGGRETQYF
.	.	TRBJ1-1	TRBV9	TGTGCCAGCAGCGCGGGACGGACCTCGACTGAAGCTTTCTTT	CASSAGRTSTEAFF
few	TRBD2	TRBJ2-5	TRBV27	TGTGCCAGCACTAGCGGGGGGACCGCCGGGGAGACCCAGTACTTC	CASTSGGTAGETQYF
few	TRBD2	TRBJ2-1	TRBV11-2	TGTGCCAGCAGCTTAGAACAGAGACTAGCGGTCTCCTACAATGAGCAGTTCTTC	CASSLEQRLAVSYNEQFF
few	.	TRBJ2-3	TRBV29-1	TGCAGCCCGGGGAGAGCCGTAAAGGTGAATACGCAGTATTTT	CSPGRAVKVNTQYF
.	.	TRBJ2-4	TRBV12-3/TRBV12-4	TGTGCCAGCAGTTTAGCGCCGGGGGCTACAAACATTCAGTACTTC	CASSLAPGATNIQYF
.	TRBD1	TRBJ1-5	TRBV7-2	TGTGCCAGCAGCCGGACAGGGGGCGCGGTTCAGCCCCAGCATTTT	CASSRTGGAVQPQHF
few	.	TRBJ2-5	TRBV5-1	TGCGCCAGCAGTCCGAGGCAGGGAGTACGAGAGACCCAGTACTTC	CASSPRQGVRETQYF
few	TRBD1	TRBJ1-5	TRBV7-6	TGTGCCAGCAGCTTGACAGGGGCACCCAATCAGCCCCAGCATTTT	CASSLTGAPNQPQHF
.	TRBD1	TRBJ2-5	TRBV24-1	TGTGCCACCAGTGATCGCTCCAGGGGACAGGGAGAGACCCAGTACTTC	CATSDRSRGQGETQYF
few	.	TRBJ2-6	TRBV6-6	TGTGCCAGCAGTTACTTGGTTGGGGCCAACGTCCTGACTTTC	CASSYLVGANVLTF
few	TRBD2	TRBJ2-7	TRBV6-2/TRBV6-3	TGTGCCAGCAGTGGGACTAGAGCCCACGAGCAGTACTTC	CASSGTRAHEQYF
.	.	TRBJ1-5	TRBV7-2	TGTGCCAGCAGCTTAGACAGGTCAGGTCAGCCCCAGCATTTT	CASSLDRSGQPQHF
.	.	TRBJ1-1	TRBV4-2	TGTGCCAGCAGCCAAGTCGTCTTGTCGGGCTTGAACACTGAAGCTTTCTTT	CASSQVVLSGLNTEAFF
.	TRBD1	TRBJ2-3	TRBV7-3	TGTGCCAGCAGCTTGACAGGGGCCCAGGATACGCAGTATTTT	CASSLTGAQDTQYF
.	TRBD2	TRBJ2-2	TRBV4-1	TGCGCCAGCAGCCTCCTCGGACTAGCGTCGAACACCGGGGAGCTGTTTTTT	CASSLLGLASNTGELFF
.	.	TRBJ1-1	TRBV29-1	TGCAGCGTCACCAGGATGAACACTGAAGCTTTCTTT	CSVTRMNTEAFF
few	.	TRBJ1-1	TRBV12-3/TRBV12-4	TGTGCCAGCAGTGTCGAGACCTGGGGGACAGCTTTCTTT	CASSVETWGTAFF
.	.	TRBJ1-1	TRBV6-5	TGTGCCAGCAGAAATACAGTGAACACTGAAGCTTTCTTT	CASRNTVNTEAFF
.	TRBD2	TRBJ2-3	TRBV6-1	TGTGCCAGCAGTGACCCAGCGGGGGCCTCCACAGATACGCAGTATTTT	CASSDPAGASTDTQYF
.	.	TRBJ1-1	TRBV11-2	TGTGCCAGCAGCTTAGATCCCGGATACACTGAAGCTTTCTTT	CASSLDPGYTEAFF
.	.	TRBJ2-3	TRBV5-1	TGCGCCAGCAGCCCTAAGATCCTTATAGCAGATACGCAGTATTTT	CASSPKILIADTQYF
.	.	TRBJ2-5	TRBV7-7	TGTGCCAGCAGCCTAGGGACTGTCGGGGAGACCCAGTACTTC	CASSLGTVGETQYF
.	.	TRBJ2-5	TRBV28	TGTGCCAGCAGTTTACCCGTGGGGGAGACCCAGTACTTC	CASSLPVGETQYF
few	.	TRBJ2-3	TRBV7-3	TGTGCCAGCAGCTTACTTTCGGCGGGTAGGGGAAACACAGATACGCAGTATTTT	CASSLLSAGRGNTDTQYF
many	.	TRBJ2-1	TRBV7-2	TGTGCCAGCAGCTACAGCTACAATGAGCAGTTCTTC	CASSYSYNEQFF
.	TRBD1	TRBJ1-5	TRBV3-1	TGTGCCAGCAGCCAAGCCTCAGGGGGCGATCAGCCCCAGCATTTT	CASSQASGGDQPQHF
few	.	TRBJ1-5	TRBV28	TGTGCCAGCAGTAGACAGGTCGGTCAGCCCCAGCATTTT	CASSRQVGQPQHF
.	TRBD1	TRBJ2-3	TRBV28	TGTGCCAGCAGTTCCCCGGACAGGGCTAGCACAGATACGCAGTATTTT	CASSSPDRASTDTQYF
.	.	TRBJ2-5	TRBV6-2/TRBV6-3	TGTGCCAGCAGCTTGGACGGGAAGACCCAGTACTTC	CASSLDGKTQYF
.	.	TRBJ2-7	TRBV9	TGTGCCAGCAGCTCCCGGGACGGCTCCTACGAGCAGTACTTC	CASSSRDGSYEQYF
.	TRBD1	TRBJ1-4	TRBV7-2	TGTGCCAGCAGCTTAGCCGGGACAGGGGGGGCGAATGAAAAACTGTTTTTT	CASSLAGTGGANEKLFF
few	.	TRBJ1-4	TRBV6-5	TGTGCCAGCAGTTACTCAAGGGTATCAAATGAAAAACTGTTTTTT	CASSYSRVSNEKLFF
few	.	TRBJ2-5	TRBV5-5	TGTGCCAGCAGCGCCCCTCTGATGGGAGAGACCCAGTACTTC	CASSAPLMGETQYF
few	TRBD1	TRBJ1-2	TRBV5-1	TGCGCCAGCAGCTTAGACAGGGACTATGGCTACACCTTC	CASSLDRDYGYTF
.	.	TRBJ1-2	TRBV7-8	TGTGCCAGCAGCTTCGCAGGGGTCTATGGCTACACCTTC	CASSFAGVYGYTF
.	.	TRBJ1-1	TRBV5-6	TGTGCCAGCAGCTTCCAGGGTCACCGTCCTAACACTGAAGCTTTCTTT	CASSFQGHRPNTEAFF
many	.	TRBJ2-5	TRBV7-2	TGTGCCAGCAGCTTAGGGGCAGAGACCCAGTACTTC	CASSLGAETQYF